The 31 T cell receptor beta chains reported below all come from one sample, sequenced in a study of blood T cell repertoires in COVID-19 (dated by TCRdb to between 2020 and 2021). The library was made by the immunoSEQ multiplex PCR assay. What TCRdb holds here is the immuneACCESS table cut down to in-frame rearrangements. Part of the clones is not present; checked against another copy, under half of the missing clones reflect an unresolved V gene, and the others are unexplained. Across this sample there are fewer than 500,000 clones, with around nine tenths seen only once. The top ten clonotypes cover about 2.1% of the sample. The sample was PBMCs or T cells enriched from blood (not recorded which). The receptors stem from a woman in her late teens or twenties with acute COVID-19.

The V gene is TRBV4-1, the J gene TRBJ1-4; the match to TRBD1 covers 7 bases. The CDR3 has 16 amino acids. Germline-derived CDR1 and CDR2 are MGHRA and YSYEKL. Losses at the gene ends were 2 bases for V and 4 bases for J; bases not matched to a gene: 7. The CDR3 is CASSQLRQGVNEKLFF. CDR3 DNA sequence: TGCGCCAGCAGCCAACTGAGACAGGGAGTTAATGAAAAACTGTTTTTT.

The chain employs TRBV15 and TRBJ2-7; tentatively, D is TRBD2 (5 bases). The CDR3 is 14 residues long. Per the germline V gene, CDR1 is LNHNV and CDR2 is YYDKDF (reference sequence). Trimming pared 0 bases from V and 6 bases from J, leaving 12 bases between. CDR3 sequence reads: CATSRDPASREQYF. The CDR3 nucleotides are TGTGCCACCAGCAGAGATCCGGCTAGCCGCGAGCAGTACTTC.

The V and J genes are TRBV7-9 and TRBJ2-3; TRBD2 agrees at 12 bases. The CDR3 is made up of 16 amino acids. V shed 5 bases and J 2 bases; nucleotides not matched to a gene: 5. The germline gives CDR1 SEHNR, CDR2 FQNEAQ (reference sequence). The CDR3 sequence is CASSGRLAGDTDTQYF. CDR3 in DNA: TGTGCCAGCAGCGGAAGACTAGCGGGGGACACAGATACGCAGTATTTT. Combining the CDR3 with reference TRBV7-9 and TRBJ2-3 gives the whole variable domain DTGVSQNPRHKITKRGQNVTFRCDPISEHNRLYWYRQTLGQGPEFLTYFQNEAQLEKSRLLSDRFSAERPKGSFSTLEIQRTEQGDSAMYLCASSGRLAGDTDTQYFGPGTRLTVL.

The genes are TRBV5-1 and TRBJ1-6, with D possibly being TRBD1 (5 bases). This CDR3 is built from 15 residues. CDR1 and CDR2 (germline): SGHRS, YFSETQ. V lost 0 bases, J lost 10 bases, and 14 bases lay in between. CDR3 protein: CASSLGGVSGSPLHF. The CDR3 region has the DNA TGCGCCAGCAGCTTGGGGGGGGTATCGGGCTCACCCCTCCACTTT.

For the CDR3, the DNA is TGTGCCTGGAGTGGGAACAGGGGGCAAGGTGGCTACACCTTC. This codes for CAWSGNRGQGGYTF. The chain carries TRBV30 and TRBJ1-2, with 9 bases fitting TRBD1. V dropped 1 base and J dropped 7; count of bases not matched to a gene: 7. Looked up from germline, CDR1 is GTSNPN and CDR2 is SVGIG (reference sequence). The CDR3 extends over 14 amino acids.

The chain links TRBV27 to TRBJ2-5; D uncertain. The length of the CDR3 is 15 residues. The germline V and J ends were trimmed by 6 bases and 5 bases, with 19 bases remaining between them. CDR1 MNHEY and CDR2 SMNVEV come from the germline V gene (reference sequence). CDR3 sequence: CASSRWQTPGETQYF. The CDR3 DNA reads TGTGCCAGCAGCCGTTGGCAGACTCCCGGGGAGACCCAGTACTTC.

The rearrangement links TRBV11-2 to TRBJ2-1; D might be TRBD1 (6 bases). V shed 5 bases and J shed 1 base, with 12 bases lying between them. Germline V gives CDR1 SGHAT, CDR2 FQNNGV. The CDR3 has 15 residues. CDR3 nucleotide sequence: TGTGCCAGCAGCCCACCGACAGGTTCCTACAATGAGCAGTTCTTC. This sequence encodes CASSPPTGSYNEQFF.

The chain carries TRBV5-4 and TRBJ1-1, with D tentatively TRBD1 (5 bases). Germline values: CDR1 SGHNT, CDR2 YYREEE (reference sequence). V was shortened by 2 bases and J by 4 bases, with 12 bases between the two germline ends. The CDR3 loop spans 14 amino acids. Here the CDR3 reads CASSFRGYGTEAFF. The CDR3, as DNA: TGTGCCAGCAGCTTTAGGGGCTATGGCACTGAAGCTTTCTTT.

V and J are TRBV11-1 and TRBJ1-1; D uncertain. V was pared by 0 bases and J by 4 bases, with 9 bases between. This CDR3 spans 14 amino acids. The germline gives CDR1 SGHAT, CDR2 FQDESV (reference sequence). The CDR3 loop reads CASSLAGGSTEAFF. The CDR3 coding sequence is TGTGCCAGCAGCTTAGCGGGAGGTAGCACTGAAGCTTTCTTT.

The rearrangement uses TRBV3-1 (or the pseudogene TRBV3-2) and TRBJ2-7; 10 bases agree with TRBD1. V lost 4 bases and J lost 0; bases outside the gene matches: 15. In germline, CDR1 is LGHDT, CDR2 YNNKEL (reference sequence). This CDR3 spans 19 amino acids. The CDR3 protein is CASSPDPGQGIYSSYEQYF. The CDR3, as DNA: TGTGCCAGCAGCCCGGATCCGGGACAGGGGATATACAGCTCCTACGAGCAGTACTTC.

The chain has TRBV7-9 and TRBJ1-1; TRBD1 aligns across 8 bases. Trimming cost V 7 bases and J 2 bases; bases outside gene matches: 9. The CDR3 runs 15 residues. Germline V gene data show CDR1 as SEHNR and CDR2 as FQNEAQ (reference sequence). The CDR3 region is CASTAQGGGNTEAFF. In DNA form, the CDR3 reads TGTGCCAGCACCGCACAGGGGGGAGGTAACACTGAAGCTTTCTTT. Full variable domain (remainder filled in from reference TRBV7-9 and TRBJ1-1): DTGVSQNPRHKITKRGQNVTFRCDPISEHNRLYWYRQTLGQGPEFLTYFQNEAQLEKSRLLSDRFSAERPKGSFSTLEIQRTEQGDSAMYLCASTAQGGGNTEAFFGQGTRLTVV.

The chain recombines TRBV27 with TRBJ1-1, with D possibly being TRBD1 (6 bases). The CDR3 sequence is 14 residues long. In germline, CDR1 is MNHEY, CDR2 SMNVEV (reference sequence). V was cut by 6 bases and J by 6 bases, with 17 bases left in between. CDR3 DNA: TGTGCCAGCAGGTACAGGGAGGGAACCTCTGAAGCTTTCTTT. It yields the protein CASRYREGTSEAFF.

The V gene is TRBV7-9, the J gene TRBJ1-2; no definite D call. The CDR3 consists of 12 residues. The V end lost 4 bases, the J end lost 6 bases, and 9 bases lay between the germline ends. CDR1 is SEHNR and CDR2 is FQNEAQ in the germline V gene (reference sequence). This CDR3 is CASSYGSDGYTF. The CDR3 DNA is TGTGCCAGCAGCTACGGGAGTGATGGCTACACCTTC.

The chain joins TRBV6-5 to TRBJ1-1; weak D call: TRBD1 (5 bases). There are 14 residues in the CDR3. V lost 5 bases and J lost 1, with 11 bases in between. Looked up from germline, CDR1 is MNHEY and CDR2 is SVGAGI. In DNA, the CDR3 is TGTGCCAGCAGTCCAGGGCCTACGAACACTGAAGCTTTCTTT. Its translation: CASSPGPTNTEAFF.

The genes are TRBV6-2 or TRBV6-3 and TRBJ2-1; 11 positions match TRBD1. Germline V gives CDR1 MNHEY, CDR2 SVGEGT. V shed 5 bases and J 9 bases; nucleotides not matched to a gene: 6. There are 14 residues in the CDR3. CDR3 region: CASSQDRGRPEQFF. The DNA for the CDR3 is TGTGCCAGCAGTCAGGACAGGGGGCGGCCTGAGCAGTTCTTC.

The genes are TRBV2 and TRBJ1-5; no firm D call. The V gene lost 6 bases and the J gene lost 4 bases, with 16 bases spanning the gap. Germline values: CDR1 SNHLY, CDR2 FYNNEI. This CDR3 region has 15 residues. CDR3 sequence: CASSGENTANQPQHF. DNA for the CDR3: TGTGCCAGCAGCGGAGAAAACACGGCGAATCAGCCCCAGCATTTT.

This clone was counted a few times. The V gene is TRBV2, the J gene TRBJ1-1; the D gene is possibly TRBD1 (5 bases). CDR3 size: 11 residues. The V end lost 6 bases, the J end lost 4 bases, and 6 bases lay between the germline ends. CDR1 SNHLY and CDR2 FYNNEI come from the germline V gene. CDR3 amino acids: CASSGGTEAFF. Written as DNA, the CDR3 is TGTGCCAGCAGCGGGGGCACTGAAGCTTTCTTT.

The chain combines TRBV11-3 with TRBJ2-2, with 7 positions matching TRBD2. Germline values: CDR1 SGHNT, CDR2 YENEEA. Unmatched junction bases numbered 1, after V lost 1 base and J lost 2 bases. The CDR3 spans 15 residues. The CDR3 sequence: CASSLASGNTGELFF. Here the CDR3 DNA reads TGTGCCAGCAGCTTAGCTAGCGGTAACACCGGGGAGCTGTTTTTT.

The CDR3 DNA follows: TGTGCCAGCAGCGATGGGCTGGAAGGGACCCAGTACTTC. Translated: CASSDGLEGTQYF. The chain joins TRBV9 to TRBJ2-5, with no clear D. Trimming pared 3 bases from V and 7 bases from J, leaving 13 bases between. CDR3 size: 13 residues. Looked up from germline, CDR1 is SGDLS and CDR2 is YYNGEE.

As DNA, the CDR3 is TGTGCCAGCAGCGGACTGGGACTAGCGGGGGGAGGCTCCTACGAGCAGTACTTC. Protein: CASSGLGLAGGGSYEQYF. The chain has TRBV11-2 and TRBJ2-7; 15 bases map to TRBD2. This CDR3 region has 18 residues. The germline gives CDR1 SGHAT, CDR2 FQNNGV. Trimming removed 5 bases from V and 0 bases from J; junction bases left unmatched: 8.

V is TRBV5-4 and J is TRBJ2-5; 9 bases map to TRBD2. CDR1 and CDR2 (germline): SGHNT, YYREEE (reference sequence). V trimming: 4 bases; J trimming: 5 bases; junction bases outside the gene matches: 6. This CDR3 has 14 residues. The CDR3, as DNA: TGTGCCAGCAGCCCGGGACTAGCCCCGGAGACCCAGTACTTC. This codes for CASSPGLAPETQYF.

The rearrangement uses TRBV2 and TRBJ1-5; possible D gene TRBD1, 5 bases. Trimming removed 8 bases from V and 5 bases from J, with 19 bases in between. Germline V gives CDR1 SNHLY, CDR2 FYNNEI. CDR3 length equals 15 residues. The chain's CDR3 is CASGGIRQGDQPQHF. Here the CDR3 DNA reads TGTGCCAGCGGCGGGATCCGGCAGGGAGATCAGCCCCAGCATTTT.

The chain carries TRBV19 and TRBJ1-3; D call uncertain. In germline, CDR1 is LNHDA, CDR2 SQIVND (reference sequence). V was shortened by 6 bases and J by 0 bases, with 3 bases between the two germline ends. The CDR3 contains 12 residues. The CDR3 here is CASSNSGNTIYF. DNA for the CDR3: TGTGCCAGTAGCAACTCTGGAAACACCATATATTTT.

The rearrangement joins TRBV5-5 to TRBJ2-2; D call uncertain. The V end was cut by 0 bases, the J end by 2 bases, with 11 bases between. The CDR3 spans 16 residues. The V gene's germline CDR1 is SGHKS and CDR2 YYEKEE (reference sequence). The CDR3 nucleotides read TGTGCCAGCAGCTTGGTCACTCCCTTTAACACCGGGGAGCTGTTTTTT. Residues: CASSLVTPFNTGELFF.

The genes are TRBV19 and TRBJ2-1; 10 positions match TRBD2. Trimming removed 3 bases from V and 7 bases from J; junction bases left unmatched: 9. Germline V gene data show CDR1 as LNHDA and CDR2 as SQIVND (reference sequence). This CDR3 has 16 residues. The CDR3 sequence: CASSIGGLAARNEQFF. The CDR3 nucleotides are TGTGCCAGTAGTATTGGCGGACTAGCGGCAAGGAATGAGCAGTTCTTC.

A few counts support this clone. The chain's CDR3 is CATSGARVYGYTF. CDR3 nucleotides: TGTGCCACCAGTGGGGCCAGGGTCTATGGCTACACCTTC. This chain joins TRBV24-1 and TRBJ1-2, with a tentative D call TRBD1 (5 bases). The CDR3 totals 13 residues. Trimming stripped 5 bases from V and 4 bases from J, with 10 bases between. Germline V gene data show CDR1 as KGHDR and CDR2 as SFDVKD.

CDR3 amino acids: CASSFEEREGSTQYF. CDR3 DNA: TGTGCCAGCAGTTTCGAGGAGAGGGAGGGATCTACGCAGTATTTT. J is TRBJ2-3 and V is TRBV6-5; 7 bases agree with TRBD2. The CDR3 spans 15 residues. The junction had 12 bases not matched to a gene; V was cut back by 4 bases and J by 8 bases. CDR1 is MNHEY, CDR2 SVGAGI, per germline.

The rearrangement uses TRBV7-9 and TRBJ1-5; D unresolved. With 5 bases removed from V and 2 bases from J, the gap between germline ends came to 10 bases. The germline gives CDR1 SEHNR, CDR2 FQNEAQ (reference sequence). The CDR3 sequence is 14 residues long. As DNA, the CDR3 is TGTGCCAGCAGCCCTGGGCAGGGCAATCAGCCCCAGCATTTT. Translation gives CASSPGQGNQPQHF.

The chain combines TRBV28 with TRBJ1-2; D not resolved. Trimming took 5 bases from V and 7 from J, leaving 14 bases between them. The germline gives CDR1 MDHEN, CDR2 SYDVKM. CDR3 length equals 13 residues. The CDR3 DNA follows: TGTGCCAGCAGTCCGCAGACAACGGCTGGCTACACCTTC. This gives the protein CASSPQTTAGYTF.

Turning to this clone: Additional DNA sequences in this sample encode the identical CDR3. The J gene is TRBJ1-5, the V gene TRBV7-8; 7 bases agree with TRBD1. Germline CDR1 is SGHVS and CDR2 is FQNEAQ. Trimming removed 5 bases from V and 2 bases from J; junction bases left unmatched: 3. The CDR3 sequence is 14 residues long. The chain's CDR3 is CASSLGGGNQPQHF. The CDR3 bases are TGTGCCAGCAGCCTAGGGGGCGGCAATCAGCCCCAGCATTTT.

In its sample, this clone was seen once. This chain links TRBV3-1 (or the pseudogene TRBV3-2) with TRBJ2-7; TRBD2 matches at 12 bases. The ends lost 1 base at V and 6 bases at J; junction bases unmatched: 4. The CDR3 loop spans 15 amino acids. Germline assignment: CDR1 LGHDT and CDR2 YNNKEL (reference sequence). CDR3 loop: CASSQGLAGALEQYF. Here the CDR3 DNA reads TGTGCCAGCAGCCAAGGACTAGCGGGAGCTCTCGAGCAGTACTTC.